This T cell receptor beta chain was sequenced during a study of technical replicates of blood from a handful of donors. Clones were read by immunoSEQ multiplex PCR, and TCRdb kept only the in-frame ones, dropping some. The repertoire holds tens of thousands of clones, with 98% as singletons. This CDR3 spans 15 amino acids. In germline, CDR1 is SGHRS, CDR2 YFSETQ. J lost 9 bases, V lost 4 bases, and 13 bases had no gene match. The specimen was T cells isolated from PBMCs. This chain uses TRBV5-1 with TRBJ2-7, with 10 bases lining up with TRBD1. This TCR came from a human donor in good health. CDR3 coding DNA: TGCGCCAGCAGCCACTGGGACAGGGGAGTTGAGGGGCAGTACTTC. Translated: CASSHWDRGVEGQYF. Full variable domain (outside the CDR3, taken from reference TRBV5-1 and TRBJ2-7): KAGVTQTPRYLIKTRGQQVTLSCSPISGHRSVSWYQQTPGQGLQFLFEYFSETQRNKGNFPGRFSGRQFSNSRSEMNVSTLELGDSALYLCASSHWDRGVEGQYFGPGTRLTVT.